This T cell receptor (beta chain) was sequenced in a study of beta chain features in type 1 diabetes. This clone was recorded a few times. Antigen: not known. Every bit of the isolated RNA underwent reverse transcription, so sequencing read expressed TCRB transcripts. Method: immunoSEQ multiplex PCR; TCRdb's copy keeps in-frame clones and lacks some. The data show about 280,000 clones, about 15% seen once. Whole-study results and caveats: Among all four CD4+ subsets, Type 1 diabetes patients had TCRB CDR3s that were moderately but significantly shorter.

CDR1 and CDR2 from the germline V gene are GTSNPN and SVGIG (reference sequence). Trimming removed 0 bases at V and 4 bases at J, with 12 bases between. This CDR3 spans 14 amino acids. This chain connects TRBV30 to TRBJ1-1, with D perhaps matching TRBD1 (6 bases). This receptor was obtained from a man between 18 and 35 years old with type 1 diabetes. Input material: naive CD4+ T cells from blood. The CDR3 coding sequence is TGTGCCTGGAGTGTACGGGGGGCGGTCACTGAAGCTTTCTTT. It specifies CAWSVRGAVTEAFF.